This TCR beta chain was profiled in a study of CD8 T cells in Susac syndrome. An input of about 0.5 to 1 ug of RNA was subjected to reverse transcription using random hexamers. TCRdb used MiXCR to reprocess the immunoSEQ multiplex PCR reads, holding one entry per CDR3 protein. The sample yields around 90,000 distinct CDR3 sequences, roughly 96% seen once. Sequencing of TCR beta was performed on blood CD8+ and CD4+ T cells. Germline assignment: CDR1 SEHNR and CDR2 FQNEAQ (reference sequence). V lost 0 bases and J lost 0, with 12 bases in between. The CDR3 runs to 17 residues. The source material was CD8+ T cells from PBMCs. The V call is TRBV7-9, the J call TRBJ1-3; maybe TRBD1 (5 bases). The receptor's source is a human donor with Susac syndrome. The DNA for the CDR3 is TGTGCCAGCAGCTTAGCGGGGCGGGGGATCTCTGGAAACACCATATATTTT. Protein product: CASSLAGRGISGNTIYF.